A selection of T cell receptor beta chains follows, all from one sample in a study of CD8 T cells in Susac syndrome. TCRdb called the immunoSEQ multiplex PCR reads again in MiXCR, with one record for every CDR3 protein. The repertoire holds approximately 120,000 distinct CDR3 sequences, around 95% seen once, with around 0.21% in the top ten. The source material was CD8+ T cells from PBMCs. The receptors were sampled from a human donor with Susac syndrome. Each CDR3 is given without its conserved first and last residue. Fields, in order: V gene, CDR3 protein.

V: TRBV30
CDR3: AWSVIVYSEQY

V: TRBV20-1
CDR3: SARERVVYEQY

V: TRBV29-1
CDR3: SVGGQGAIGELF

V: TRBV19
CDR3: ASRDRESTEAF

V: TRBV12-3/TRBV12-4
CDR3: ASSVSTDTQY

V: TRBV7-3
CDR3: ASSPGTFSYNEQF

V: TRBV5-5
CDR3: ASHRGLSTDTQY

V: TRBV7-3
CDR3: ASSPVTGEVDTQY

V: TRBV4-1
CDR3: ASSQAPRMWRRTELF

V: TRBV14
CDR3: ASRSTGHNEQF

V: TRBV7-2
CDR3: ASSLVVSNQPQH

V: TRBV25-1
CDR3: ASSETGNRPYEQY

V: TRBV7-9
CDR3: ASSLVQGSIENEQF

V: TRBV5-6
CDR3: ASSLGQIDSNQPQH

V: TRBV30
CDR3: AWERTGMNTEAF

V: TRBV20-1
CDR3: SARGEGSYEQY

V: TRBV30
CDR3: AWSVIGRQPQH

V: TRBV12-3/TRBV12-4
CDR3: ASSVRDTEAF